This is a list of T cell receptor beta chains from one sample in a study of CXCR3-negative and CXCR3-positive naive CD8 T cells. TCRdb processed the 5' RACE reads again and assigns one entry to each CDR3 protein, with no DNA. This repertoire includes around 60,000 distinct CDR3 sequences. Sequenced input: naive CXCR3+ CD8+ T cells from blood. The receptors were sampled from a human donor in good health. Some clones in this sample may be carry-over from other donors' samples. The CDR3 runs from the conserved cysteine through the conserved F or W.

V gene	J gene	CDR3 protein
TRBV7-9	TRBJ1-1	CASSFSGQGEAFF
TRBV7-9	TRBJ2-2	CATSPQKTGELFF
TRBV7-8	TRBJ1-2	CASSLIEAYGYTF
TRBV5-6	TRBJ2-2	CASSWGDYSTGELFF
TRBV27	TRBJ2-7	CASNPGNSPLEQYF
TRBV29-1	TRBJ2-7	CSVGGIYEQYF
TRBV7-9	TRBJ2-3	CASSFPGQDTQYF
TRBV14	TRBJ2-7	CASSQEWQAVYEQYF
TRBV6-2/TRBV6-3	TRBJ1-1	CASSYDVNTEAFF
TRBV12-3/TRBV12-4	TRBJ2-5	CASTRQNQETQYF
TRBV6-6	TRBJ1-5	CASSYHVGANQPQHF
TRBV6-2/TRBV6-3	TRBJ2-7	CASSYEIYEQYF